This T cell receptor (beta chain) was sequenced for a study of PD-1 blockade in mismatch repair-deficient tumors. Looked up from germline, CDR1 is SGDLS and CDR2 is YYNGEE. CDR3 length: 15 residues. V gave up 0 bases and J gave up 6 bases, with 12 bases separating them. Of note for this clone: What it binds is unknown.

TCR sequencing covered a few patients who responded to pembrolizumab. This table comes from immunoSEQ multiplex PCR, and its TCRdb copy is limited to in-frame clones, with some not included. The sample carries under 40,000 clones, approximately 88% recorded once. The study, taken as a whole, reports: After pembrolizumab, tumor-resident clones rose rapidly, then generally contracted before radiologic responses.

Sequencing used PBMCs, obtained roughly 39 weeks after starting pembrolizumab. This sequence was found in an adult with mismatch repair-deficient cancer. The rearrangement joins TRBV9 to TRBJ2-2, with D tentatively TRBD2 (5 bases). The CDR3 is CASSVGGLGSGELFF. DNA for the CDR3: TGTGCCAGCAGCGTAGGAGGGCTCGGTTCCGGGGAGCTGTTTTTT.